These 29 T cell receptor beta chains were sequenced from one sample in a study of blood T cell repertoires in COVID-19. Produced via immunoSEQ multiplex PCR; TCRdb's table is partial and in-frame only. The table has some 67,000 clones, 70% to 90% seen once. Sequenced input: peripheral blood. The receptors were sampled from a woman over 75 with acute or convalescent COVID-19.

The V and J genes are TRBV6-6 and TRBJ2-3; D ambiguous. Germline values: CDR1 MNHNY, CDR2 SVGAGI (reference sequence). V gave up 4 bases and J gave up 1 base, with 6 bases separating them. CDR3 length: 13 amino acids. CDR3 in DNA: TGTGCCAGCAGTTTAACAGGCACAGATACGCAGTATTTT. It translates to CASSLTGTDTQYF.

The rearrangement links TRBV14 to TRBJ2-1; 12 nucleotides align to TRBD2. V lost 1 base, J lost 6 bases, and 4 bases stayed unmatched. The CDR3 loop spans 16 amino acids. CDR1 is SGHDN, CDR2 FVKESK, per germline. CDR3 in amino acids: CASSQVRLAGVNEQFF. Here the CDR3 DNA reads TGTGCCAGCAGCCAAGTAAGACTAGCGGGAGTCAATGAGCAGTTCTTC.

The chain combines TRBV19 with TRBJ1-2, with a tentative D call TRBD1 (6 bases). The CDR3 has 13 residues. Germline V gene lookup returns CDR1 LNHDA and CDR2 SQIVND (reference sequence). Trimming stripped 7 bases from V and 2 bases from J, with 11 bases between. The CDR3 sequence: CASMRDKNYGYTF. CDR3 sequence (DNA): TGTGCCAGTATGAGGGACAAGAACTATGGCTACACCTTC.

This rearrangement joins TRBV19 to TRBJ1-5; D gene unclear. This CDR3 is built from 17 residues. Germline V gene data show CDR1 as LNHDA and CDR2 as SQIVND (reference sequence). V shed 3 bases and J shed 1 base, with 16 bases lying between them. CDR3 protein: CASSISAADLSNQPQHF. CDR3 DNA sequence: TGTGCCAGTAGTATTTCGGCGGCAGACTTAAGCAATCAGCCCCAGCATTTT.

The J gene is TRBJ2-5, the V gene TRBV4-1; weak D call: TRBD2 (5 bases). The CDR3 consists of 13 residues. V was clipped by 1 base and J by 4 bases, with 7 bases between them. Germline lookup yields CDR1 MGHRA and CDR2 YSYEKL. The CDR3 bases are TGCGCCAGCAGCCAAGTAGGAGGAGAGACCCAGTACTTC. As protein: CASSQVGGETQYF.

The chain carries TRBV4-1 and TRBJ2-1, with TRBD1 as a possible D gene (7 bases). CDR3 length: 15 amino acids. Germline V lookup: CDR1 MGHRA, CDR2 YSYEKL. Trimming cost V 5 bases and J 0 bases, with 11 bases left between them. The CDR3 DNA is TGCGCCAGCAGCAGGCAGGGGGGCTCCTACAATGAGCAGTTCTTC. It specifies CASSRQGGSYNEQFF.

The V gene is TRBV10-3, the J gene TRBJ2-5, with 7 nucleotides matching TRBD1. CDR1 ENHRY and CDR2 SYGVKD come from the germline V gene. V was pared by 10 bases and J by 2 bases, with 16 bases of the junction left unmatched. The CDR3 sequence is 16 residues long. The CDR3 DNA reads TGTGCCAGCAGGGCTCAGGGGATGACAGGGCAAGAGACCCAGTACTTC. Encoded protein: CASRAQGMTGQETQYF.

The chain joins TRBV5-4 to TRBJ2-5; TRBD2 matches at 10 bases. Germline V lookup: CDR1 SGHNT, CDR2 YYREEE (reference sequence). CDR3 length: 15 amino acids. The ends lost 4 bases at V and 4 bases at J; junction bases unmatched: 7. CDR3 bases: TGTGCCAGCAGCGCTGACTTAGCGGGAGGAGAGACCCAGTACTTC. This gives the protein CASSADLAGGETQYF.

The CDR3 region has the DNA TGTGCCAGCAGCTTAGCGTGGGGGGGACTAGCCTACAATGAGCAGTTCTTC. Its translation is CASSLAWGGLAYNEQFF. The chain is built from TRBV7-6 and TRBJ2-1; 8 bases align to TRBD2. The germline gives CDR1 SGHVS, CDR2 FNYEAQ. The CDR3 covers 17 residues. J gave up 2 bases and V 0 bases, and 6 bases lay outside the gene matches. Based on the CDR3 plus reference TRBV7-6 and TRBJ2-1, the full variable domain is GAGVSQSPRYKVTKRGQDVALRCDPISGHVSLYWYRQALGQGPEFLTYFNYEAQQDKSGLPNDRFSAERPEGSISTLTIQRTEQRDSAMYRCASSLAWGGLAYNEQFFGPGTRLTVL.

V is TRBV4-3 and J is TRBJ2-2, with D maybe TRBD1 (6 bases). V lost 1 base and J lost 6, with 9 bases in between. CDR3 length: 14 residues. The V gene's germline CDR1 is LGHNA and CDR2 YSLEER. CDR3 DNA: TGCGCCAGCAGCCAAGTCAGGGGCTCCGGGGAGCTGTTTTTT. Amino acids: CASSQVRGSGELFF.

This clone was recorded a few times. The chain has TRBV28 and TRBJ1-3, with 9 bases lining up with TRBD1. The germline CDR1 and CDR2 sequences are MDHEN and SYDVKM. This CDR3 region has 14 residues. The ends lost 5 bases at V and 9 bases at J; junction bases unmatched: 8. The CDR3 reads CASSRQGGGGTIYF. The DNA of the CDR3 is TGTGCCAGCAGTCGACAGGGGGGAGGCGGCACCATATATTTT.

As to this clone: At one end, the junction sequence differs from germline, possibly due to a read error. V and J are TRBV20-1 and TRBJ2-3, with 9 bases identical to TRBD2. CDR1 DFQATT and CDR2 SNEGSKA come from the germline V gene (reference sequence). This CDR3 spans 11 amino acids. The CDR3 region has the DNA TGCAGTGCCCCTACGGGCGGGAGGGCCTCTTTT. It encodes CSAPTGGRASF.

This sequence joins TRBV27 and TRBJ2-7; perhaps TRBD1 as D (6 bases). CDR3 length: 14 amino acids. V lost 3 bases and J lost 4, with 13 bases in between. The germline V gene encodes CDR1 MNHEY and CDR2 SMNVEV (reference sequence). The DNA of the CDR3 is TGTGCCAGCAGTTTTCGGACAGACGGGTACGAGCAGTACTTC. It codes for CASSFRTDGYEQYF.

This clone is categorized as medium-sized. The rearrangement uses TRBV5-1 and TRBJ1-1; tentatively, D is TRBD1 (5 bases). Between the trimmed V and J ends, which lost 2 bases and 4 bases, there was a span of 15 bases. There are 15 residues in the CDR3. The germline V gene encodes CDR1 SGHRS and CDR2 YFSETQ. The CDR3 loop is CASSLEVGRATEAFF. Written as DNA, the CDR3 is TGCGCCAGCAGCTTAGAAGTCGGCAGGGCCACTGAAGCTTTCTTT. The entire variable domain, with the rest obtained from reference TRBV5-1 and TRBJ1-1, is as follows: KAGVTQTPRYLIKTRGQQVTLSCSPISGHRSVSWYQQTPGQGLQFLFEYFSETQRNKGNFPGRFSGRQFSNSRSEMNVSTLELGDSALYLCASSLEVGRATEAFFGQGTRLTVV.

The V call is TRBV6-5, the J call TRBJ1-2; a weak D match, TRBD1 (6 bases). Germline CDR1 reads MNHEY; CDR2 reads SVGAGI. This CDR3 region has 13 residues. Trimming shortened V by 2 bases and J by 3 bases, and 7 bases separated the two germline ends. The CDR3 region is CASSYGQYYGYTF. In nucleotides, the CDR3 is TGTGCCAGCAGTTACGGACAGTACTATGGCTACACCTTC.

The CDR3: CASSALAGGIGDTQYF. CDR3 DNA sequence: TGTGCCAGCAGTGCATTAGCGGGAGGGATAGGAGATACGCAGTATTTT. The chain uses TRBV6-1 and TRBJ2-3; TRBD2 agrees at 11 bases. V lost 4 bases and J lost 5; bases outside the gene matches: 8. This CDR3 has 16 amino acids. CDR1 is MNHNS, CDR2 SASEGT, per germline.

The gene calls are TRBV9 and TRBJ1-1; D is uncertain. The CDR3 spans 14 residues. Germline assignment: CDR1 SGDLS and CDR2 YYNGEE. Trimming cost V 0 bases and J 2 bases, with 8 bases left between them. CDR3 region: CASSVAPGNTEAFF. The CDR3 DNA sequence: TGTGCCAGCAGCGTAGCTCCAGGCAACACTGAAGCTTTCTTT.

This sequence joins TRBV27 and TRBJ2-2; 8 bases map to TRBD2. The V gene's germline CDR1 is MNHEY and CDR2 SMNVEV (reference sequence). The V gene end was trimmed by 3 bases and the J gene end by 9 bases; junction bases not matched to a gene: 6. The CDR3 totals 14 residues. The CDR3 is CASSFSGTRRELFF. The CDR3, as DNA: TGTGCCAGCAGTTTTTCGGGGACTAGGCGGGAGCTGTTTTTT.

This clone was picked up a small number of times. V is TRBV10-3 and J is TRBJ1-5; D might be TRBD1 (5 bases). Looked up from germline, CDR1 is ENHRY and CDR2 is SYGVKD. The V end was cut by 10 bases, the J end by 7 bases, with 11 bases between. The CDR3 runs 11 residues. Here the CDR3 DNA reads TGTGCCACCGGACAAATCCAGCCCCAGCATTTT. It translates to CATGQIQPQHF.

This chain joins TRBV5-1 and TRBJ2-1, with D maybe TRBD2 (7 bases). Per germline, CDR1 SGHRS and CDR2 YFSETQ. Trimming cost V 3 bases and J 3 bases, with 13 bases left between them. The CDR3 runs to 15 residues. CDR3 region: CASSSGGRNYNEQFF. In DNA, the CDR3 is TGCGCCAGCAGCTCGGGGGGCCGAAACTACAATGAGCAGTTCTTC. The full variable domain, its missing parts supplied by reference TRBV5-1 and TRBJ2-1, is KAGVTQTPRYLIKTRGQQVTLSCSPISGHRSVSWYQQTPGQGLQFLFEYFSETQRNKGNFPGRFSGRQFSNSRSEMNVSTLELGDSALYLCASSSGGRNYNEQFFGPGTRLTVL.

In its sample, this clone was seen once. The chain uses TRBV7-8 and TRBJ1-5; possibly TRBD1 for D (5 bases). The CDR3 sequence is 15 residues long. The germline V gene has CDR1 SGHVS and CDR2 FQNEAQ. Between the trimmed V and J ends, which lost 4 bases and 0 bases, there was a span of 10 bases. CDR3: CASSSWGGSNQPQHF. DNA for the CDR3: TGTGCCAGCAGCTCCTGGGGGGGTAGCAATCAGCCCCAGCATTTT.

The genes are TRBV7-2 and TRBJ1-4; TRBD1 aligns across 8 bases. Trimming removed 3 bases from V and 5 bases from J; junction bases left unmatched: 2. Looked up from germline, CDR1 is SGHTA and CDR2 is FQGNSA. The length of the CDR3 is 14 residues. The chain's CDR3 is CASSFDRGNEKLFF. The CDR3 region has the DNA TGTGCCAGCAGCTTTGACAGGGGAAATGAAAAACTGTTTTTT.

CDR3 protein: CASSSQGGDTEAFF. In nucleotides, the CDR3 is TGTGCCAGCTCATCCCAGGGTGGGGACACTGAAGCTTTCTTT. The chain couples TRBV18 to TRBJ1-1; a weak D match, TRBD1 (5 bases). Germline-derived CDR1 and CDR2 are KGHSH and LQKENI. Trimming took off 5 bases at V and 3 bases at J, with 13 bases between the two ends. The CDR3 extends over 14 amino acids.

The rearrangement joins TRBV28 to TRBJ1-2; 9 bases fit TRBD1. CDR1 and CDR2 (germline): MDHEN, SYDVKM. The CDR3 length is 14 residues. The ends lost 6 bases at V and 3 bases at J; junction bases unmatched: 5. CDR3 residues: CASRKQGADYGYTF. The CDR3 region has the DNA TGTGCCAGCAGAAAACAGGGGGCGGACTATGGCTACACCTTC.

The chain couples TRBV5-1 to TRBJ2-7, with 7 bases aligning to TRBD1. J was trimmed by 0 bases and V by 4 bases; bases with no gene match: 4. The CDR3 has 14 amino acids. Looked up from germline, CDR1 is SGHRS and CDR2 is YFSETQ. Here the CDR3 reads CASSRGTASYEQYF. In DNA form, the CDR3 reads TGCGCCAGCAGCCGAGGGACAGCCTCCTACGAGCAGTACTTC.

The sample holds a few counts of this clone. V usage is TRBV28 and J usage is TRBJ1-5, with D perhaps TRBD1 (6 bases). Germline-derived CDR1 and CDR2 are MDHEN and SYDVKM. The CDR3 runs 15 residues. The V end was cut by 5 bases, the J end by 7 bases, with 18 bases between. The DNA of the CDR3 is TGTGCCAGCAGTAAATTGACAGGCATGAGACAGCCCCAGCATTTT. Translated: CASSKLTGMRQPQHF.

This clone has just a few counts. This sequence joins TRBV19 and TRBJ1-2, with 8 bases fitting TRBD1. Germline V gives CDR1 LNHDA, CDR2 SQIVND (reference sequence). This CDR3 comprises 15 residues. The junction had 7 bases not matched to a gene; V was cut back by 5 bases and J by 2 bases. In DNA, the CDR3 is TGTGCCAGTAGTCTAAAGACAGGGGCAAACTATGGCTACACCTTC. Protein sequence: CASSLKTGANYGYTF.

The chain links TRBV19 to TRBJ1-5, with D possibly matching TRBD1 (6 bases). The CDR3 spans 13 residues. The germline V gene has CDR1 LNHDA and CDR2 SQIVND (reference sequence). Trimming left V 7 bases short and J 4 bases short, with 11 bases between. CDR3 nucleotide sequence: TGTGCCAGTACGGGTGGACAGAATCAGCCCCAGCATTTT. Translating it yields CASTGGQNQPQHF.

The V and J genes are TRBV28 and TRBJ2-5, with 8 bases that match TRBD2. The ends lost 8 bases at V and 5 bases at J; junction bases unmatched: 7. The CDR3 loop spans 13 amino acids. Per the germline V gene, CDR1 is MDHEN and CDR2 is SYDVKM. The CDR3 loop is CASVSGGRETQYF. CDR3 sequence (DNA): TGTGCCAGCGTCTCGGGAGGGCGGGAGACCCAGTACTTC.